This TCR beta chain was observed in a study of blood T cell repertoires in COVID-19. Study background: Collection of acute and convalescent COVID-19 samples took place in the United States, Italy and Spain. PBMCs, B-cell-depleted T cells, or T cells were the source of the cDNA or gDNA that made up the material.

CDR3 length: 15 amino acids. The V segment lost 2 bases and the J segment 2 bases; nucleotides outside the gene matches: 3. Per germline, CDR1 KGHDR and CDR2 SFDVKD. Measured with immunoSEQ multiplex PCR; TCRdb has only the in-frame clones, and not every one. The sample gives 60,000 to 85,000 clones, about nine tenths of which show up once; 25% to 35% is in the top ten. This receptor was obtained from a woman over 75 with active or convalescent COVID-19. V usage is TRBV24-1 and J usage is TRBJ2-3; TRBD1 matches 7 bases. The sequenced sample was peripheral blood. CDR3 in amino acids: CATSDSTGITDTQYF. The CDR3 DNA is TGTGCCACCAGTGATTCGACAGGGATCACAGATACGCAGTATTTT.